The T cell receptor beta chain under discussion was sequenced for a study of T cell responses to AZD1222 COVID-19 vaccine. Germline CDR1 and CDR2: GTSNPN and SVGIG (reference sequence). Trimming pared 3 bases from V and 3 bases from J, leaving 6 bases between. This CDR3 has 11 residues. Measured with immunoSEQ multiplex PCR; TCRdb has only the in-frame clones, and not every one. The sample comprises about 110,000 clones, roughly 90% of which are singletons, and roughly 3% rests with the top ten. Study results and limitations: The donor group comprised mostly white British people and more females; the analysis possibly underestimated clonal diversity.

For this clone: The target antigen is unknown.

The chain joins TRBV30 to TRBJ2-7; no reliable D call. The sequenced sample was peripheral blood, obtained on day 0 of MenACWY control vaccination. The clonotype comes from an adult in good health. The CDR3 is CAWRTLYEQYF. In DNA, the CDR3 is TGTGCCTGGAGGACTCTCTACGAGCAGTACTTC. The whole variable domain, remainder taken from reference TRBV30 and TRBJ2-7, is SQTIHQWPATLVQPVGSPLSLECTVEGTSNPNLYWYRQAAGRGLQLLFYSVGIGQISSEVPQNLSASRPQDRQFILSSKKLLLSDSGFYLCAWRTLYEQYFGPGTRLTVT.